The rows below give T cell receptor beta chains drawn from one sample of a study of T cells in Graves' hyperthyroidism and ophthalmopathy. One entry per CDR3 protein, called by TCRdb with MiXCR from the multiplex PCR reads. The repertoire holds some 760,000 distinct CDR3 sequences, 12% to 15% seen once, with more than 8.5% in the top ten. Sequenced sample: blood. These receptors were taken from a woman under 30 with Graves' hyperthyroidism. The CDR3 runs from the conserved cysteine through the conserved F or W. Each record gives: V gene, J gene, CDR3 protein.

TRBV28,TRBJ1-1,CASSGGQGNTEAFF
TRBV29-1,TRBJ2-1,CSVLLAGGPGSYNEQFF
TRBV29-1,TRBJ2-1,CSANIPGTRGYEQFF
TRBV7-9,TRBJ2-3,CASSLASTGGTQYF
TRBV28,TRBJ1-6,CASTVQGRYNSPLHF
TRBV18,TRBJ2-7,CASSIQGPNEQYF
TRBV15,TRBJ2-1,CATSRDYNEQFF
TRBV28,TRBJ2-3,CASSTIGLTDTQYF
TRBV3-1,TRBJ2-2,CASSRISGRAIGELFF
TRBV30,TRBJ2-7,CAWSVNRRQYF
TRBV7-9,TRBJ2-7,CASSPGASSYEQYF
TRBV7-9,TRBJ2-1,CASREGRYNEQFF
TRBV7-2,TRBJ1-4,CASSLEGGRGNEKLFF
TRBV4-1,TRBJ1-5,CASSQRQGKDQPQHF
TRBV18,TRBJ2-3,CASTQTATQGRDTQYF
TRBV28,TRBJ2-6,CASSLWGTGANVLTF
TRBV2,TRBJ1-1,CASSKIGVTNTEAFF
TRBV5-1,TRBJ2-7,CASSPDGGLTYEQYF
TRBV20-1,TRBJ1-5,CSARDRQAPYNPPQHF
TRBV28,TRBJ1-5,CASSSESPRGVNQPQHF
TRBV30,TRBJ2-1,CAWSVEDRYGDSVYNEQFF
TRBV29-1,TRBJ2-2,CSVEYPPNTGELFF
TRBV5-5,TRBJ1-5,CASSLEGYQPQHF